A single sample is the source of the 26 T cell receptor beta chains below, sequenced in a study of T cell responses to AZD1222 COVID-19 vaccine. Assay used: immunoSEQ multiplex PCR; TCRdb lists only in-frame clones, some missing. The table records 120,000 or so clones, less than 90% of them present only once. The input for sequencing was peripheral blood, taken on day 0 of AZD1222 vaccination. The receptors were sampled from an adult in good health.

V is TRBV5-8 and J is TRBJ2-4; 7 nucleotides agree with TRBD1. The trim removed 5 bases at V and 0 bases at J, leaving 5 bases unmatched. CDR1 and CDR2 from the germline V gene are SGHTS and YDEGEE. CDR3 length: 15 residues. CDR3 in amino acids: CASRTTGIAKNIQYF. CDR3 nucleotide sequence: TGTGCCAGCAGAACGACAGGGATAGCCAAAAACATTCAGTACTTC. Variable domain in full (rest from reference TRBV5-8 and TRBJ2-4): EAGVTQSPTHLIKTRGQQATLRCSPISGHTSVYWYQQALGLGLQFLLWYDEGEERNRGNFPPRFSGRQFPNYSSELNVNALELEDSALYLCASRTTGIAKNIQYFGAGTRLSVL.

This chain links TRBV5-1 with TRBJ1-6; 9 positions agree with TRBD1. The CDR3 is made up of 14 amino acids. CDR1 is SGHRS and CDR2 is YFSETQ in the germline V gene. Trimming removed 5 bases from V and 10 bases from J; junction bases left unmatched: 7. CDR3 protein: CASRPGQGGSPLHF. CDR3 sequence (DNA): TGCGCCAGCAGGCCGGGACAGGGAGGGTCACCCCTCCACTTT. Variable domain in full (rest from reference TRBV5-1 and TRBJ1-6): KAGVTQTPRYLIKTRGQQVTLSCSPISGHRSVSWYQQTPGQGLQFLFEYFSETQRNKGNFPGRFSGRQFSNSRSEMNVSTLELGDSALYLCASRPGQGGSPLHFGNGTRLTVT.

The genes are TRBV12-3 or TRBV12-4 and TRBJ2-7, with 7 bases aligning to TRBD2. J was trimmed by 5 bases and V by 5 bases; bases with no gene match: 3. The length of the CDR3 is 12 residues. The CDR3 reads CASSGGRDEQYF. In DNA, the CDR3 is TGTGCCAGCAGTGGAGGGAGGGACGAGCAGTACTTC.

The rearrangement joins TRBV5-1 to TRBJ2-5, with 10 nucleotides matching TRBD2. This CDR3 spans 17 amino acids. Trimming took 4 bases from V and 1 from J; bases not matched to a gene: 10. CDR1 is SGHRS and CDR2 is YFSETQ in the germline V gene. CDR3 sequence (DNA): TGCGCCAGCAGCGGAGGTCTTCTAGCGGGAGCCCAAGAGACCCAGTACTTC. Its protein is CASSGGLLAGAQETQYF.

The gene calls are TRBV3-1 (or the pseudogene TRBV3-2) and TRBJ1-3, with D tentatively TRBD1 (5 bases). CDR3 size: 16 residues. In germline, CDR1 is LGHDT, CDR2 YNNKEL (reference sequence). V dropped 3 bases and J dropped 0 bases, with 12 bases sitting between them. The CDR3 spells CASSHLGLGSGNTIYF. The DNA for the CDR3 is TGTGCCAGCAGCCACCTGGGACTGGGCTCTGGAAACACCATATATTTT.

The chain has TRBV11-3 and TRBJ1-2; tentative D call: TRBD1 (6 bases). V dropped 5 bases and J dropped 10 bases, with 17 bases sitting between them. The V gene's germline CDR1 is SGHNT and CDR2 YENEEA. The CDR3 consists of 13 residues. CDR3 residues: CASSQDRLRDYTF. Written as DNA, the CDR3 is TGTGCCAGCAGCCAGGACAGACTTCGAGACTACACCTTC.

V gene TRBV7-2 combines with J gene TRBJ1-5, with 8 bases aligning to TRBD1. The CDR3 has 15 amino acids. Germline-derived CDR1 and CDR2 are SGHTA and FQGNSA. Losses at the gene ends were 3 bases for V and 4 bases for J; bases not matched to a gene: 5. The DNA for the CDR3 is TGTGCCAGCAGCTTCAAAGGGACAGGAAATCAGCCCCAGCATTTT. Translation: CASSFKGTGNQPQHF.

This clone is a singleton in its sample. The rearrangement uses TRBV10-2 and TRBJ2-1; TRBD2 agrees at 11 bases. The CDR3 loop spans 14 amino acids. Germline CDR1 is WSHSY and CDR2 is SAAADI. After removal of 6 bases from V and 5 bases from J, the junction contained 3 bases not matched to a gene. The CDR3 loop reads CASRTSGANNEQFF. CDR3 coding DNA: TGCGCCAGCAGGACTAGCGGGGCGAACAATGAGCAGTTCTTC.

There are a few counts of this clone. V is TRBV2 and J is TRBJ2-1; 9 positions match TRBD2. The germline CDR1 and CDR2 sequences are SNHLY and FYNNEI. V shed 5 bases and J 6 bases; nucleotides not matched to a gene: 8. This CDR3 is built from 15 residues. CDR3 amino acids: CASSPVAGGFNEQFF. Here the CDR3 DNA reads TGTGCCAGCAGTCCCGTGGCGGGAGGGTTCAATGAGCAGTTCTTC.

The V gene is TRBV5-1, the J gene TRBJ1-5, with a tentative D call TRBD1 (5 bases). Trimming stripped 0 bases from V and 3 bases from J, with 10 bases between. This CDR3 has 15 residues. Germline CDR1 SGHRS, CDR2 YFSETQ. CDR3 DNA: TGCGCCAGCAGCTTGGGGTCAGGGACCAATCAGCCCCAGCATTTT. It is translated as CASSLGSGTNQPQHF.

The CDR3 sequence is CASGLILGVGGGTEAFF. The CDR3 DNA reads as TGTGCTAGTGGTTTGATTCTCGGGGTTGGAGGAGGCACTGAAGCTTTCTTT. The chain is built from TRBV12-5 and TRBJ1-1; D gene ambiguous. This CDR3 spans 17 amino acids. Trimming cost V 2 bases and J 4 bases, with 20 bases left between them. Germline lookup yields CDR1 LGHNT and CDR2 FRNRAP.

The chain links TRBV2 to TRBJ2-3; D may be TRBD2 (5 bases). Germline V CDR1 and CDR2: SNHLY, FYNNEI. Deletions cut 8 bases from V and 1 base from J, with 10 bases between. CDR3 length: 13 residues. The CDR3 DNA sequence: TGTGCCAGCTTGGTCGGGGGCACAGATACGCAGTATTTT. Protein product: CASLVGGTDTQYF.

The gene calls are TRBV5-1 and TRBJ1-6, with TRBD1 identical over 8 bases. The CDR3 length is 13 residues. Germline V CDR1 and CDR2: SGHRS, YFSETQ. With 5 bases clipped from V and 7 bases from J, the junction kept 2 bases outside the gene matches. CDR3 sequence reads: CASRDRANSPLHF. The CDR3 coding sequence is TGCGCCAGCAGGGACAGGGCGAATTCACCCCTCCACTTT.

The chain couples TRBV19 to TRBJ1-5; unclear D gene. CDR3 length: 16 residues. The germline V gene encodes CDR1 LNHDA and CDR2 SQIVND (reference sequence). With 4 bases removed from V and 4 bases from J, the gap between germline ends came to 17 bases. The CDR3 DNA reads as TGTGCCAGTAGTAGTGTCAGGCGAGTCGTAAATCAGCCCCAGCATTTT. Its translation is CASSSVRRVVNQPQHF.

The chain joins TRBV29-1 to TRBJ1-3; a possible D gene is TRBD1 (5 bases). With 4 bases removed from V and 0 bases from J, the gap between germline ends came to 7 bases. Germline CDR1 is SQVTM and CDR2 is ANQGSEA. The CDR3 covers 13 residues. Here the CDR3 DNA reads TGCAGCGTTGTGCAGGGCTCTGGAAACACCATATATTTT. Amino acids: CSVVQGSGNTIYF.

This clone has a single count. V and J are TRBV3-1 (or the pseudogene TRBV3-2) and TRBJ2-3; 9 nucleotides line up with TRBD1. With 4 bases clipped from V and 1 base from J, the junction kept 12 bases outside the gene matches. In germline, CDR1 is LGHDT, CDR2 YNNKEL (reference sequence). The CDR3 extends over 18 amino acids. Here the CDR3 DNA reads TGTGCCAGCAGCCGCCTGAGCACAGGGGGCGTTGGCACAGATACGCAGTATTTT. Translating gives CASSRLSTGGVGTDTQYF.

This sequence joins TRBV19 and TRBJ1-1; the match to TRBD1 covers 7 bases. CDR1 is LNHDA and CDR2 is SQIVND in the germline V gene (reference sequence). Trimming took 1 base from V and 1 from J; bases not matched to a gene: 3. CDR3 size: 15 residues. CDR3 residues: CASSIVTGANTEAFF. The CDR3 bases are TGTGCCAGTAGTATAGTAACAGGGGCGAACACTGAAGCTTTCTTT.

The rearrangement links TRBV5-8 to TRBJ1-4; D not resolved. V lost 3 bases to trimming and J lost 7 bases, with 13 bases between them. The germline gives CDR1 SGHTS, CDR2 YDEGEE. This CDR3 contains 14 residues. The CDR3 is CASSSPGLSEKLFF. CDR3 sequence (DNA): TGTGCCAGCAGCTCCCCAGGACTGTCTGAAAAACTGTTTTTT.

The V call is TRBV3-1 (or the pseudogene TRBV3-2), the J call TRBJ2-3, with D possibly matching TRBD1 (5 bases). V was trimmed by 4 bases and J by 3 bases, leaving 8 bases between them. This CDR3 comprises 13 residues. From germline, CDR1 is LGHDT and CDR2 YNNKEL (reference sequence). CDR3 loop: CASSLRDTDTQYF. For the CDR3, the DNA is TGTGCCAGCAGCCTCAGGGATACAGATACGCAGTATTTT.

The chain employs TRBV5-1 and TRBJ2-3; 14 bases fit TRBD2. CDR3 length: 16 amino acids. With 4 bases clipped from V and 6 bases from J, the junction kept 7 bases outside the gene matches. The germline V gene encodes CDR1 SGHRS and CDR2 YFSETQ. CDR3 sequence reads: CASSPGTSGSADTQYF. The DNA of the CDR3 is TGCGCCAGCAGCCCCGGGACTAGCGGGAGTGCGGATACGCAGTATTTT.

The J gene is TRBJ2-7, the V gene TRBV19; D not resolved. V lost 1 base and J 2 bases, leaving 6 bases between the germline ends. CDR1 is LNHDA and CDR2 is SQIVND in the germline V gene (reference sequence). The CDR3 totals 13 residues. The CDR3 DNA reads TGTGCCAGTAGTATAGCCCGGGCCTACGAGCAGTACTTC. Its protein is CASSIARAYEQYF.

The chain carries TRBV4-1 and TRBJ2-3; TRBD2 aligns across 14 bases. The CDR3 consists of 17 residues. V shed 1 base, J shed 4 bases, and the junction held 4 bases outside the gene matches. Germline assignment: CDR1 MGHRA and CDR2 YSYEKL. The CDR3 region has the DNA TGCGCCAGCAGCCAAGGACTAGCGGGGGGGCTCTCAGATACGCAGTATTTT. It specifies CASSQGLAGGLSDTQYF.

The count of this clone is one. The chain has TRBV4-1 and TRBJ1-1, with TRBD1 matching over 10 bases. The V gene's germline CDR1 is MGHRA and CDR2 YSYEKL. V shed 5 bases and J 0 bases; nucleotides not matched to a gene: 6. This CDR3 comprises 16 residues. This chain's CDR3 is CASSAETGGVNTEAFF. CDR3 DNA sequence: TGCGCCAGCAGCGCCGAGACAGGGGGCGTGAACACTGAAGCTTTCTTT.

In nucleotides, the CDR3 is TGTGCCAGCAGCCCGACGGGGACTAGCGGGAGAGAGCAGTTCTTC. It is translated as CASSPTGTSGREQFF. This chain joins TRBV7-2 and TRBJ2-1; 14 positions agree with TRBD2. The CDR3 covers 15 residues. The ends lost 5 bases at V and 10 bases at J; junction bases unmatched: 7. CDR1 is SGHTA, CDR2 FQGNSA, per germline.

V and J are TRBV3-1 (or the pseudogene TRBV3-2) and TRBJ1-1; weak D call: TRBD1 (5 bases). Trimming took off 5 bases at V and 0 bases at J, with 13 bases between the two ends. CDR3 length: 15 residues. Germline CDR1 LGHDT, CDR2 YNNKEL (reference sequence). The CDR3: CASSYGQNLNTEAFF. CDR3 DNA sequence: TGTGCCAGCAGCTATGGACAAAACTTGAACACTGAAGCTTTCTTT.

This sequence joins TRBV6-2 or TRBV6-3 and TRBJ2-7; no definite D call. V was trimmed by 5 bases and J by 2 bases, leaving 16 bases between them. The germline V gene has CDR1 MNHEY and CDR2 SVGEGT. The CDR3 is made up of 15 amino acids. Here the CDR3 reads CASSHRTLGTYEQYF. CDR3 in DNA: TGTGCCAGCAGTCACCGGACCCTAGGGACCTACGAGCAGTACTTC.